The present TCR beta chain was sequenced within a study of CD8+ T cells in alopecia areata. There are 18 residues in the CDR3. Trimming stripped 3 bases from V and 2 bases from J, with 23 bases between. The germline V gene has CDR1 SEHNR and CDR2 FQNEAQ (reference sequence). Documented treatment: oral pan-JAK inhibitor, 5-10 mg twice daily. Extracted from the samples, RNA was reverse transcribed into cDNA to serve as the sequencing template. Assay used: immunoSEQ multiplex PCR; TCRdb lists only in-frame clones, some missing. The table lists about 180,000 clones, 58% of them singletons. The material was CD4+ T cells sorted from blood, obtained between weeks 55 and 65, from a patient treated with tofacitinib. The V gene is TRBV7-9, the J gene TRBJ2-7; D might be TRBD1 (5 bases). This TCR was recovered from a human donor with alopecia areata. As DNA, the CDR3 is TGTGCCAGCAGCTTTCCCCGAATCGACAGCGTCCGAGCCTACGAGCAGTACTTC. Its protein is CASSFPRIDSVRAYEQYF.